These T cell receptor beta chains were read from a single sample in a study of regulatory T cells in long-lasting Graves disease. Using its own MiXCR run on the multiplex PCR reads, TCRdb lists one record per CDR3 protein. The sample has 400,000 or so distinct CDR3 sequences, 23% seen once. Material: peripheral blood mononuclear cells (PBMCs), obtained when the disease was refractory, from a patient treated with antithyroid drugs. Every receptor here comes from a female donor with Graves disease. CDR3s include the opening cysteine and the closing phenylalanine or tryptophan. Fields, in order: V gene, J gene, CDR3 protein.

V gene: TRBV3-1
J gene: TRBJ2-7
CDR3 protein: CASSQGLAILEQYF

V gene: TRBV2
J gene: TRBJ2-7
CDR3 protein: CASSEATHSYEQYF

V gene: TRBV30
J gene: TRBJ1-1
CDR3 protein: CAWTSLGGNTEAFF

V gene: TRBV10-3
J gene: TRBJ2-5
CDR3 protein: CATKPTSETQYF

V gene: TRBV7-2
J gene: TRBJ1-6
CDR3 protein: CASSLVQARLNSPLHF

V gene: TRBV5-1
J gene: TRBJ1-1
CDR3 protein: CASSFEVLTEAFF

V gene: TRBV10-3
J gene: TRBJ1-6
CDR3 protein: CAIREGSGTVNSPLHF

V gene: TRBV4-1
J gene: TRBJ1-1
CDR3 protein: CASSQGAGGNTEAFF

V gene: TRBV29-1
J gene: TRBJ1-2
CDR3 protein: CSVARRGADYGYTF

V gene: TRBV30
J gene: TRBJ2-5
CDR3 protein: CAWSPMAETQYF

V gene: TRBV20-1
J gene: TRBJ2-5
CDR3 protein: CSATGQLQETQYF

V gene: TRBV15
J gene: TRBJ1-1
CDR3 protein: CATPGGRDYEAFF

V gene: TRBV3-1
J gene: TRBJ1-3
CDR3 protein: CASTLSSGNTIYF

V gene: TRBV30
J gene: TRBJ1-6
CDR3 protein: CAWNPGQGFTPLHF

V gene: TRBV6-1
J gene: TRBJ1-4
CDR3 protein: CASRHDRATTNEKLFF

V gene: TRBV6-2/TRBV6-3
J gene: TRBJ2-7
CDR3 protein: CASSTTGTSSYEQYF

V gene: TRBV7-2
J gene: TRBJ2-7
CDR3 protein: CASSRNGQGSYEQYF

V gene: TRBV29-1
J gene: TRBJ2-7
CDR3 protein: CSAEGLAGLGEQYF

V gene: TRBV6-2/TRBV6-3
J gene: TRBJ1-5
CDR3 protein: CASRRTGKNQPQHF

V gene: TRBV9
J gene: TRBJ1-2
CDR3 protein: CASSVGSRNYGYTF

V gene: TRBV7-8
J gene: TRBJ1-2
CDR3 protein: CASSRRNLGRRGLHGYTF

V gene: TRBV19
J gene: TRBJ1-1
CDR3 protein: CASGKTGTGNTEAFF

V gene: TRBV12-3/TRBV12-4
J gene: TRBJ1-5
CDR3 protein: CASGTDISNQPQHF

V gene: TRBV28
J gene: TRBJ2-7
CDR3 protein: CASSLPHPNSDYEQYF

V gene: TRBV2
J gene: TRBJ2-2
CDR3 protein: CASSDVRILRGKGELFF

V gene: TRBV30
J gene: TRBJ1-1
CDR3 protein: CAWGADNTEAFF

V gene: TRBV5-1
J gene: TRBJ1-1
CDR3 protein: CASSLEGRGLTEAFF

V gene: TRBV24-1
J gene: TRBJ1-2
CDR3 protein: CATRTGQGGGYTF

V gene: TRBV9
J gene: TRBJ2-5
CDR3 protein: CASSLSGLAGGQETQYF

V gene: TRBV6-1
J gene: TRBJ1-2
CDR3 protein: CASSAEGNYGYTF

V gene: TRBV5-1
J gene: TRBJ1-2
CDR3 protein: CASSLWTGVGYGYTF

V gene: TRBV7-2
J gene: TRBJ2-2
CDR3 protein: CASSQPGLANIPNTGELFF

V gene: TRBV6-1
J gene: TRBJ2-3
CDR3 protein: CASIDQLAGSTDTQYF

V gene: TRBV5-4
J gene: TRBJ1-4
CDR3 protein: CASSTDLGTGDEKLFF

V gene: TRBV6-5
J gene: TRBJ2-2
CDR3 protein: CASSYSHGTRSDTGELFF

V gene: TRBV19
J gene: TRBJ2-2
CDR3 protein: CASSQLGRGRGELFF

V gene: TRBV7-3
J gene: TRBJ2-1
CDR3 protein: CASSLRGLAGTSEQFF

V gene: TRBV25-1
J gene: TRBJ1-3
CDR3 protein: CASSPGQISGNTIYF

V gene: TRBV30
J gene: TRBJ2-7
CDR3 protein: CAWSKSPLYEQYF

V gene: TRBV28
J gene: TRBJ2-5
CDR3 protein: CASSPTGTDSFGKETQYF

V gene: TRBV28
J gene: TRBJ2-7
CDR3 protein: CASSLFIVGALYEQYF

V gene: TRBV5-1
J gene: TRBJ1-2
CDR3 protein: CASSSVARVYGYTF

V gene: TRBV7-8
J gene: TRBJ1-1
CDR3 protein: CASSYAARATTEAFF

V gene: TRBV12-3/TRBV12-4
J gene: TRBJ1-1
CDR3 protein: CASSLASRNTEAFF

V gene: TRBV7-2
J gene: TRBJ2-3
CDR3 protein: CASSSWGYGAGDTDTQYF